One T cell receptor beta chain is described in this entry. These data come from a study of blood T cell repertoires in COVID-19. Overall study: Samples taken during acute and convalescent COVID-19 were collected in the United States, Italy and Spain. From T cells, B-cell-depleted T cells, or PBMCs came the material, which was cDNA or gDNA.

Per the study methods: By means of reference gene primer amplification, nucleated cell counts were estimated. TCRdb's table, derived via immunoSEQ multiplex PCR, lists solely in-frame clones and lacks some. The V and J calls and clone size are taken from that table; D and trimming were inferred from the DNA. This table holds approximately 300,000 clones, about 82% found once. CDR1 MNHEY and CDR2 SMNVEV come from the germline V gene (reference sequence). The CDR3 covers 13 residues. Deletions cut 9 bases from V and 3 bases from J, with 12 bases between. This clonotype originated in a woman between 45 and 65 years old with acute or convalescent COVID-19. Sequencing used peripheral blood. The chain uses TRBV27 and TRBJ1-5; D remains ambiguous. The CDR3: CASPELINQPQHF. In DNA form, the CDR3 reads TGTGCCAGTCCCGAGTTAATCAATCAGCCCCAGCATTTT.